This TCR beta chain was identified in a study of OX40 agonist ivuxolimab in advanced cancers. The overall study: Anti-PD-1, anti-PD-L1 or anti-CTLA-4 therapy given earlier was allowed, and approximately 40% had some. Regarding the study as a whole: The mean number of expanded clones was higher in CD8+ T cells than in CD4+.

With respect to this clone: As yet, its antigen is unknown.

Blood sampling took place at baseline, cycle 4 day 1, and cycle 7 day 1. CDR1 and CDR2 (germline): SGHDT, YYEEEE. The CDR3 covers 14 residues. V was pared by 2 bases and J by 2 bases, with 9 bases between. Generated by immunoSEQ multiplex PCR, the TCRdb table keeps only in-frame clones and is missing some. Among some 80,000 clones listed, about 88% were seen once. The specimen was CD4+ or CD8+ T cells sorted from blood, collected in a trial of the OX40 agonist ivuxolimab. This receptor was identified in an adult with an advanced solid tumor such as melanoma, head and neck, liver or kidney cancer. This rearrangement joins TRBV5-6 to TRBJ2-3; no definite D call. The CDR3 region has the DNA TGTGCCAGCAGCTTTTCACACCTCACAGATACGCAGTATTTT. Its protein is CASSFSHLTDTQYF.